A single sample gave rise to the 23 T cell receptor beta chains below, sequenced in a study of beta chain features in type 1 diabetes. Since all of the isolated RNA was reverse transcribed, expressed TCRB transcripts were what got sequenced. Clones were sequenced by immunoSEQ multiplex PCR, and TCRdb holds only the in-frame ones, with some missing. The repertoire holds hundreds of thousands of clones, with roughly 16% as singletons. The specimen was naive CD4+ T cells from blood. These receptors all come from a man younger than 30 in good health.

The chain carries TRBV5-6 and TRBJ2-1, with D possibly matching TRBD1 (7 bases). This CDR3 is 15 amino acids long. CDR1 and CDR2 from the germline V gene are SGHDT and YYEEEE. Trimming removed 4 bases from V and 6 bases from J, with 17 bases in between. CDR3 amino acids: CASSLVDRDFNEQFF. Written as DNA, the CDR3 is TGTGCCAGCAGCCTGGTAGACAGGGACTTCAATGAGCAGTTCTTC. The complete variable domain, with remaining parts taken from reference TRBV5-6 and TRBJ2-1, reads DAGVTQSPTHLIKTRGQQVTLRCSPKSGHDTVSWYQQALGQGPQFIFQYYEEEERQRGNFPDRFSGHQFPNYSSELNVNALLLGDSALYLCASSLVDRDFNEQFFGPGTRLTVL.

J is TRBJ1-4 and V is TRBV18; D remains ambiguous. The CDR3 length is 15 residues. CDR1 and CDR2 (germline): KGHSH, LQKENI. V shed 6 bases and J shed 0 bases, with 11 bases lying between them. The CDR3, as DNA: TGTGCCAGCTCCCGGAATCATGCAACTAATGAAAAACTGTTTTTT. Protein sequence: CASSRNHATNEKLFF.

The V gene is TRBV2, the J gene TRBJ2-7; 9 positions agree with TRBD1. The CDR3 runs to 14 residues. The V gene's germline CDR1 is SNHLY and CDR2 FYNNEI. After removal of 1 base from V and 5 bases from J, the junction contained 3 bases not matched to a gene. In DNA form, the CDR3 reads TGTGCCAGCAGTGAAGAACAGGGGGCCCACGAGCAGTACTTC. It encodes CASSEEQGAHEQYF.

There are a few counts of this clone. This same CDR3 is encoded by further DNA sequences in the sample. J is TRBJ1-2 and V is TRBV9; D gene uncertain. The CDR3 has 12 residues. Germline values: CDR1 SGDLS, CDR2 YYNGEE. With 2 bases removed from V and 5 bases from J, the gap between germline ends came to 7 bases. The CDR3 sequence: CASSVEGYGYTF. The CDR3 DNA is TGTGCCAGCAGCGTGGAAGGGTATGGCTACACCTTC.

This clone was found a few times. This chain joins TRBV4-2 and TRBJ1-2; TRBD1 might be the D (6 bases). CDR3 length: 17 residues. V lost 3 bases and J 4 bases, leaving 21 bases between the germline ends. Germline V gene lookup returns CDR1 LGHNA and CDR2 YNFKEQ. CDR3 sequence: CASSQDHRAQEIYGYTF. The CDR3 coding sequence is TGTGCCAGCAGCCAGGACCACAGGGCGCAAGAGATCTATGGCTACACCTTC.

As for this clone: Other DNA sequences in the sample encode the same CDR3. CDR3 nucleotides: TGTGCCAGCAGCGTAGTTTCCGGGACCGGGGAGCTGTTTTTT. As protein: CASSVVSGTGELFF. The chain uses TRBV9 and TRBJ2-2; D remains ambiguous. Trimming shortened V by 0 bases and J by 5 bases, and 8 bases separated the two germline ends. The CDR3 runs to 14 residues. The germline gives CDR1 SGDLS, CDR2 YYNGEE.

This rearrangement joins TRBV6-4 to TRBJ2-2; TRBD2 is a possible D gene (5 bases). The CDR3 is made up of 16 amino acids. CDR1 is MRHNA, CDR2 SNTAGT, per germline. V was shortened by 0 bases and J by 6 bases, with 14 bases between the two germline ends. CDR3 sequence reads: CASSDSRGKGAGELFF. The CDR3 region has the DNA TGTGCCAGCAGTGACTCAAGAGGGAAAGGCGCCGGGGAGCTGTTTTTT.

In this sample, this clone turned up a few times. Lacking the conserved final phenylalanine or tryptophan, this CDR3 likely reflects a read error. The DNA is left out, because the CDR3 cannot be placed on it with certainty; the CDR3 is given as TCRdb lists it. The chain joins TRBV28 to TRBJ2-3; the D call in the table, TRBD1, was not verified against the DNA. The CDR3 is 8 amino acids long, termini counted. CDR1 MDHEN and CDR2 SYDVKM come from the germline V gene. CDR3 sequence reads: CASSPQGK.

V usage is TRBV7-3 and J usage is TRBJ2-7; 7 bases line up with TRBD1. Germline V CDR1 and CDR2: SGHTA, FQGTGA. The CDR3 extends over 14 amino acids. The V segment lost 4 bases and the J segment 3 bases; nucleotides outside the gene matches: 6. The CDR3 nucleotides are TGTGCCAGCAGCTCCCTCGACAGGGTCTACGAGCAGTACTTC. It translates to CASSSLDRVYEQYF.

The gene calls are TRBV5-1 and TRBJ2-5; 7 nucleotides align to TRBD2. This CDR3 region has 16 residues. The V segment lost 4 bases and the J segment 5 bases; nucleotides outside the gene matches: 14. The germline CDR1 and CDR2 sequences are SGHRS and YFSETQ. This CDR3 reads CASSPVGTKGLETQYF. The CDR3 DNA reads as TGCGCCAGCAGCCCGGTAGGGACTAAGGGTCTTGAGACCCAGTACTTC.

The rearrangement joins TRBV7-9 to TRBJ1-5; D is possibly TRBD1 (6 bases). Germline values: CDR1 SEHNR, CDR2 FQNEAQ (reference sequence). V dropped 5 bases and J dropped 4 bases, with 15 bases sitting between them. This CDR3 has 15 amino acids. CDR3 coding DNA: TGTGCCAGCAGCCCCGACAGGACCCCTAATCAGCCCCAGCATTTT. Protein: CASSPDRTPNQPQHF.

V is TRBV15 and J is TRBJ2-7; a possible D gene is TRBD1 (6 bases). Germline values: CDR1 LNHNV, CDR2 YYDKDF (reference sequence). This CDR3 is built from 14 residues. The V end lost 3 bases, the J end lost 3 bases, and 12 bases lay between the germline ends. The CDR3 is CATSSPDSRYEQYF. CDR3 bases: TGTGCCACCAGCAGTCCGGACAGCCGCTACGAGCAGTACTTC.

V gene TRBV2 combines with J gene TRBJ2-4; D unclear. CDR3 length equals 14 residues. Trimming took 4 bases from V and 0 from J, leaving 7 bases between them. Germline V gene data show CDR1 as SNHLY and CDR2 as FYNNEI. The CDR3 region has the DNA TGTGCCAGCAGTGGGACCGGAGCCAAAAACATTCAGTACTTC. This codes for CASSGTGAKNIQYF.

V usage is TRBV19 and J usage is TRBJ1-5, with D possibly being TRBD1 (5 bases). Germline V CDR1 and CDR2: LNHDA, SQIVND (reference sequence). V lost 6 bases, J lost 2 bases, and 20 bases lay in between. The CDR3 contains 17 residues. In nucleotides, the CDR3 is TGTGCCAGTAGAAGCTTAGGTTTGGGGGAGGGCAATCAGCCCCAGCATTTT. Translating gives CASRSLGLGEGNQPQHF.

The chain uses TRBV4-3 and TRBJ2-3; TRBD2 agrees at 8 bases. J gave up 6 bases and V 6 bases, and 8 bases lay outside the gene matches. This CDR3 is 14 amino acids long. CDR1 LGHNA and CDR2 YSLEER come from the germline V gene. The CDR3: CASRGLGGVDTQYF. The CDR3 DNA reads TGCGCCAGCAGGGGACTAGGGGGGGTCGATACGCAGTATTTT.

The CDR3 sequence: CASRRTGTGELFF. CDR3 coding DNA: TGTGCCAGCAGGAGGACAGGCACCGGGGAGCTGTTTTTT. The V call is TRBV6-6, the J call TRBJ2-2; TRBD1 matches 7 bases. From germline, CDR1 is MNHNY and CDR2 SVGAGI (reference sequence). This CDR3 has 13 amino acids. Trimming removed 6 bases from V and 4 bases from J; junction bases left unmatched: 2.

This clone showed up just a few times. V gene TRBV4-1 combines with J gene TRBJ2-5; D gene uncertain. The CDR3 spans 15 residues. The germline V gene encodes CDR1 MGHRA and CDR2 YSYEKL. Deletions cut 5 bases from V and 2 bases from J, with 15 bases between. This chain's CDR3 is CASSSLDGRQETQYF. The CDR3 coding sequence is TGCGCCAGCAGCTCTTTGGACGGACGTCAAGAGACCCAGTACTTC.

This rearrangement joins TRBV2 to TRBJ1-2, with D maybe TRBD1 (6 bases). V was clipped by 1 base and J by 3 bases, with 12 bases between them. CDR1 and CDR2 (germline): SNHLY, FYNNEI. The CDR3 totals 15 residues. The CDR3 loop is CASSEEAGDYYGYTF. CDR3 bases: TGTGCCAGCAGTGAAGAGGCAGGGGACTACTATGGCTACACCTTC.

This sequence joins TRBV2 and TRBJ1-1; D call uncertain. Trimming left V 2 bases short and J 4 bases short, with 14 bases between. The CDR3 length is 15 residues. In germline, CDR1 is SNHLY, CDR2 FYNNEI. CDR3 region: CASSETRVLVTEAFF. CDR3 nucleotide sequence: TGTGCCAGCAGTGAAACGAGGGTTCTGGTCACTGAAGCTTTCTTT.

This chain uses TRBV29-1 with TRBJ1-1; no reliable D call. Trimming removed 4 bases from V and 5 bases from J, with 17 bases in between. This CDR3 comprises 14 residues. The germline CDR1 and CDR2 sequences are SQVTM and ANQGSEA. This CDR3 reads CSVVLLLRDTEAFF. CDR3 coding DNA: TGCAGCGTTGTTTTGTTATTAAGGGATACTGAAGCTTTCTTT.

V usage is TRBV5-1 and J usage is TRBJ2-7, with 7 bases fitting TRBD2. CDR1 SGHRS and CDR2 YFSETQ come from the germline V gene. The CDR3 is 15 amino acids. Germline trimming cut 4 bases from V and 2 bases from J; bases unmatched to any gene: 9. CDR3 bases: TGCGCCAGCAGCGCCCCGCCGGGGACTACCTACGAGCAGTACTTC. It translates to CASSAPPGTTYEQYF.

The gene calls are TRBV4-1 and TRBJ1-3, with 7 positions matching TRBD1. The germline V gene has CDR1 MGHRA and CDR2 YSYEKL. The length of the CDR3 is 15 residues. V gave up 1 base and J gave up 5 bases; unmatched junction bases: 5. CDR3 bases: TGCGCCAGCAGCCAAGGACAGGGACTACGAAACACCATATATTTT. It yields the protein CASSQGQGLRNTIYF.

This clone occurred a few times. This chain joins TRBV28 and TRBJ1-5, with D maybe TRBD1 (5 bases). The CDR3 totals 12 residues. From germline, CDR1 is MDHEN and CDR2 SYDVKM. The V and J ends lost 10 bases and 6 bases respectively, with 13 bases between them. This CDR3 reads CATDPGGQPQHF. Here the CDR3 DNA reads TGTGCCACCGACCCTGGGGGTCAGCCCCAGCATTTT.